This note documents a single T cell receptor (beta chain) sequence. This clone showed up just once. Its target antigen remains unknown. No base quality values were provided; no much bigger clone lies one nucleotide off. These data come from a study of blood T cell repertoires in COVID-19 (TCRdb year 2020). Turning to the overall study: Collaborator samples came from the United States, Italy and Spain and covered acute and convalescent phases of COVID-19. Subjects who had been exposed to COVID-19, were actively infected with it, or had recovered from it provided the deeply sampled blood TCRbeta repertoires that made up the dataset. Where HLA class I and class II types were available, the types were taken from metadata supplied by the sample provider, not from assay-based typing. A freely available public database, intended as a resource for researchers studying the immune response to SARS-CoV-2, is where the repertoires were released. The material from the prospective study consisted of cDNA or gDNA derived from T cells, B-cell-depleted T cells, or PBMCs. Sample metadata almost always included a de-identified subject ID, COVID-19 status, age in years and sex. The samples were drawn from two sources: the first 160 participants of the ongoing ImmuneRACE study, and fewer than 1,500 subjects contributed by 6 global collaborators.

TCRbeta CDR3 regions were amplified from genomic DNA by means of the immunoSEQ Assay, a bias-controlled multiplex PCR. As for how the authors treated the data: Within the assay, amplification of reference gene primers was used to estimate how many nucleated cells each sample contained. To quantify the absolute abundance of each unique TCRbeta CDR3 rearrangement, sequence reads were collapsed and filtered. For each sample, productive Simpson clonality was calculated as the square root of Simpson's diversity index across productive rearrangements. TCRdb limited this immuneACCESS table to in-frame rearrangements with V and J called. A share of clones is missing; checked studies link under half to unresolved V genes, and the rest is unexplained. Clone size and the V and J calls come from that table; the DNA yielded D and trimming. For this sample there are roughly 170,000 clones; around 85% appear just once. In total, the top ten clones hold about 5% of the sample.

There are 15 amino acids in the CDR3, from cysteine to phenylalanine inclusive. The entry retains the CDR3 DNA only, 45 bases that are in frame from base 1. V trim: 6 bases; J trim: 6 bases; unmatched bases: 10. Looking up the germline V gene (reference sequence) yields CDR1 LGHDT and CDR2 YNNKEL. Enrolling through a virtual design, the prospective study's participants ranged in age from roughly 18 to 89 years and lived across roughly 24 United States geographic areas. Cohort assignment in the prospective study relied on participant-reported clinical history from a screening survey and a study questionnaire. In the prospective study, whole blood, serum and a nasopharyngeal or oropharyngeal swab were collected from each participant by mobile phlebotomists. Participants in the prospective study had the option to provide additional blood draws and questionnaires over a 2-month period. Before DNA extraction, prospective study blood samples were shipped either frozen or at room temperature.

The paper's findings and limits, for the study overall: The amount of clinical and demographic metadata varied by source and participant and was provided uncurated.

This TCR derives from a woman aged 40 to 49 with acute COVID-19. The sample consisted of PBMCs or T cells enriched from blood (not recorded which). The V gene is TRBV3-1 (or the pseudogene TRBV3-2) and the J gene is TRBJ1-5, and TRBD1 aligns with 8 junction nucleotides. The DNA sequence is as follows: TGTGCCAGCAGTGACAGGGGCCGCGGGGGTCAGCCCCAGCATTTT. The resulting protein is CASSDRGRGGQPQHF.